This T cell receptor (beta chain) was sequenced for a study of CD8 T cells in Susac syndrome. Blood CD8+ and CD4+ T cells underwent high-throughput TCR beta sequencing. Each multiple sclerosis control was a treatment-naive patient with relapsing-remitting disease that was either stable or active. The CD8+ and CD4+ T cells were negatively isolated, with the TEMRA cells enriched by FACS. The CDR3 sequence is 15 residues long. V lost 6 bases, J lost 2 bases, and 17 bases lay in between. Germline V gene data show CDR1 as MNHEY and CDR2 as SMNVEV (reference sequence). RNA totalling about 0.45 to 1 ug underwent reverse transcription with random hexamers. Each CDR3 protein gets one entry after TCRdb re-called the immunoSEQ multiplex PCR reads with MiXCR. This repertoire shows roughly 150,000 distinct CDR3 sequences, about 94% found once; its top ten account for roughly 0.21%.

The receptor comes from a human donor with multiple sclerosis. The J gene is TRBJ2-7, the V gene TRBV27, with a possible D match to TRBD1 (5 bases). The sequenced sample was CD8+ T cells from PBMCs. CDR3 residues: CASRLSQARTYEQYF. CDR3 sequence (DNA): TGTGCCAGCAGGTTGTCACAGGCACGGACCTACGAGCAGTACTTC.